The clone carrying this T cell receptor beta chain was counted at least ten times. Per the germline V gene, CDR1 is KGHSH and CDR2 is LQKENI. The CDR3 extends over 13 amino acids. The V and J ends lost 5 bases and 5 bases respectively, with 13 bases between them. The data belong to a study of human T cells and chemical hapten exposure. Study-level information: Yields of TCR per sample differed, chiefly owing to small differences in pooled library volume.

TCRdb re-derived calls from the RACE reads in MiXCR, one entry per CDR3 protein. The sample holds about 84,000 distinct CDR3 sequences, less than 14% seen once. Time point denoted: patch test 3, about 24 weeks after DPC sensitization. As to treatment: therapeutic diphenylcyclopropenone sensitization with weekly scalp DPC. Sample: whole blood, taken in connection with sensitization to the hapten diphenylcyclopropenone (DPC). The chain recombines TRBV18 with TRBJ2-7; D gene unclear. This sequence was found in a woman in her fifties or sixties with alopecia areata. Some clones in this sample may be carry-over from other donors' samples. The CDR3 sequence is CASSTAIRDEQYF. The CDR3 bases are TGTGCCAGCTCAACTGCAATACGGGACGAGCAGTACTTC.